This entry concerns a single T cell receptor beta chain. The entry originates in a study of cytomegalovirus exposure and HLA in healthy donors. V was trimmed by 7 bases and J by 2 bases, leaving 18 bases between them. The CDR3 length is 16 residues. Germline values: CDR1 MDHEN, CDR2 SYDVKM. PCR employed 60 Vbeta and 13 Jbeta primers. Clones were sequenced by immunoSEQ multiplex PCR, and TCRdb holds only the in-frame ones, with some missing. The repertoire table contains tens of thousands of clones. The sample taken for sequencing was PBMCs. The chain couples TRBV28 to TRBJ1-5; tentative D call: TRBD1 (6 bases). The sequence derives from a woman aged 40 to 49 in good health and CMV-seropositive. The CDR3 DNA reads as TGTGCCAGCACCCAAAGGGGGGGCGGGGGCAATCAGCCCCAGCATTTT. Amino acids: CASTQRGGGGNQPQHF.